The sequence of this T cell receptor (beta chain) was determined in a study of T-cell memory formation after mild COVID-19. Study outcomes and limitations: Memory from before infection featured some responding clones, which suggests cross-reactive memory joined. Contracting clones localized mainly to CM and EM when CD4+ and mainly to EMRA when CD8+. Clones contracting day 15 to 85 were balanced CD4/CD8; later expanders leaned CD4+.

This clonotype has a single count. Antigen unknown. The trim removed 3 bases at V and 6 bases at J, leaving 5 bases unmatched. The CDR3 length is 17 residues. Germline V gene sequence: CDR1 SGDLS, CDR2 YYNGEE. TCRalpha and TCRbeta libraries used 5'RACE with constant-segment primers and UMIs. TCRdb redid the calling of the 5' RACE reads with MiXCR, one entry per CDR3 protein. The repertoire has about 190,000 distinct CDR3 sequences, 15% to 20% of them found once; the top ten carry roughly 2.4%. This sequence joins TRBV9 and TRBJ2-2; 16 positions match TRBD2. Sequencing used PBMCs or a T cell subset sorted from them (not recorded which). This sequence originates from an adult woman who had mild COVID-19 (a few samples of this study predate the infection). Cell type and time point are not known. DNA for the CDR3: TGTGCCAGCAGCGAACCGGGACTAGCGGGGGGGGCCGGGGAGCTGTTTTTT. Its protein product is CASSEPGLAGGAGELFF.